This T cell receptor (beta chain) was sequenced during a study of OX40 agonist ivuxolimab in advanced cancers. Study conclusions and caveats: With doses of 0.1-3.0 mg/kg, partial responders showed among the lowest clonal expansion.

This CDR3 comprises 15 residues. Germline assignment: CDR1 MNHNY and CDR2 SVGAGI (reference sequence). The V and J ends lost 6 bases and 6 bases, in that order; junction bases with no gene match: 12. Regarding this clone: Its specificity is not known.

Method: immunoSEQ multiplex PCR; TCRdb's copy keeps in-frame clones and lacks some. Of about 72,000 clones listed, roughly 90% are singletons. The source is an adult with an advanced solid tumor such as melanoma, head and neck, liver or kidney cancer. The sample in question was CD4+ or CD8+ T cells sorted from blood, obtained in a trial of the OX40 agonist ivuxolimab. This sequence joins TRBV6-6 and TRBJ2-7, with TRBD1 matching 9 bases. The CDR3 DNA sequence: TGTGCCAGCAGCCTGGTCGGGACAGGGTCGGTCGAGCAGTACTTC. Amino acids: CASSLVGTGSVEQYF.